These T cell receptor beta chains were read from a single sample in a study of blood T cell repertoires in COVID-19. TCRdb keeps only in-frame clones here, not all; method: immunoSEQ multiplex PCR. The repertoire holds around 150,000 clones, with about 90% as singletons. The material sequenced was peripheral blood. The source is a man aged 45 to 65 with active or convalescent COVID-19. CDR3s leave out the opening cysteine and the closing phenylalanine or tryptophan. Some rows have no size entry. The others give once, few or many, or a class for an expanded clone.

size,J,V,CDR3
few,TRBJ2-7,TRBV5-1,ASSLGQGMDEQY
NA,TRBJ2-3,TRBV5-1,ASSFGGLAGTDTQY
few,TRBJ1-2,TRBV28,ASRSWTSRGYT
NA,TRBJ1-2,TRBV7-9,ASSPDRGYGYT
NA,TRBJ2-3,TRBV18,ASSPAGTSGGRGTDTQY
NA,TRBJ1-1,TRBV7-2,ASSFMQIEAF
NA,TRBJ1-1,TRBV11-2,ASSRSVNTEAF
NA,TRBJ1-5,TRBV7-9,ASSLGRGNQPQH
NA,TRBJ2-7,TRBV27,ASSRGRFYEQY
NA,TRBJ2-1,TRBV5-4,ASSFSPYRGRGNEQF
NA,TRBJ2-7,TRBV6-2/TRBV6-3,ASSYTGTFTSYEQY
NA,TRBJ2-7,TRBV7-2,ASSLSWTESSYEQY
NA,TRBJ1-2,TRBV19,ASRTPGGFGYT
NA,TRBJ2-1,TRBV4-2,ASSQDSGLSNEQF
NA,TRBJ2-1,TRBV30,AWSPGLAGSYNEQF
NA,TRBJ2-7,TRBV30,AWSAGTGYGEQY
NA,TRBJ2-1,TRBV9,ASSLDVSSYNEQF
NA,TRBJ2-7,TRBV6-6,ASSYGTGIGEQY
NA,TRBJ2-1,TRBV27,ASSSGTSGIEQF
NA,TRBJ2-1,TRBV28,ASSLHRGSSYNEQF
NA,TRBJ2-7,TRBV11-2,ASRYSGGYEQY
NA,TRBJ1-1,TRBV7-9,ASSWTGSMNTEAF
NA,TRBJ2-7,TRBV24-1,ATSDPKYRANEQY
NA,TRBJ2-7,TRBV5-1,ASSVDRDEQY
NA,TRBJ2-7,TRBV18,ASSPGLSFSEQY
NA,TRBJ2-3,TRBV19,ASSVTRTVSTDTQY
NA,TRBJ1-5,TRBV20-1,SASGGTGGPNQPQH
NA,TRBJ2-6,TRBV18,ASSPPSSGANVLT
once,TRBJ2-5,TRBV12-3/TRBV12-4,ASRPTGQETQY
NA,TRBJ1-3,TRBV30,AWRSTGTQRNTIY
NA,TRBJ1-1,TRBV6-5,ASIHRGDTEAF
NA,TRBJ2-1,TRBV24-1,ATSDPGQGGNEQF
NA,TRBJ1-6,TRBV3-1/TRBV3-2,ASSSQGNGSPLH
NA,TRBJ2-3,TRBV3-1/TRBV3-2,ASSQGSGSTDTQY
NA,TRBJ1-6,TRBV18,ASSQDRFNSPLH
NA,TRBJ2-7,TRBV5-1,ASSERKTRAYSYEQY
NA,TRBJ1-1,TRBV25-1,ASSARGPNTEAF
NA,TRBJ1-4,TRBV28,ASSLAGTGTNEKLF
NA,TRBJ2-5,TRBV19,ASSISGGKTQY
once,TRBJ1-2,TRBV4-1,ASSSGGGSGYT
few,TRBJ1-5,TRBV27,ASSPRGGQGTMRDQPQH
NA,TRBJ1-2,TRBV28,ASSEGRNYGYT
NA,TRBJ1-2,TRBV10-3,AISGGQGANYGYT
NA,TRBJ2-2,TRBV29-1,SVGLAVNTGELF
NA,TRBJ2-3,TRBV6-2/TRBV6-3,ASSRETSGLNTQY
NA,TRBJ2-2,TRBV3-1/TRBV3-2,ASSQSSQNTGELF
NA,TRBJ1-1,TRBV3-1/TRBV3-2,ASSQADRPNTEAF
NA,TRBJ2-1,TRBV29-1,SVARALKNEQF
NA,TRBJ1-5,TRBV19,ASTLDRAHQPQH
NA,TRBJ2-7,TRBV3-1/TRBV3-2,ASSPSGRGIEQY
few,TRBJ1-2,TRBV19,ASSISREGAGYT
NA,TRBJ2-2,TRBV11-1,ASSQSGTFTGELF
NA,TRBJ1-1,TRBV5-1,ASSSQPNTEAF
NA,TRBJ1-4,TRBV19,ASSWTWGDGEKLF
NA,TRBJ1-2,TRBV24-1,ATSDSMTLSGYGYT
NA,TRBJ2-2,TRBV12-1,ASSVQDRVNTGELF
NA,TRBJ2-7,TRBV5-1,ASSSKLASYEQY